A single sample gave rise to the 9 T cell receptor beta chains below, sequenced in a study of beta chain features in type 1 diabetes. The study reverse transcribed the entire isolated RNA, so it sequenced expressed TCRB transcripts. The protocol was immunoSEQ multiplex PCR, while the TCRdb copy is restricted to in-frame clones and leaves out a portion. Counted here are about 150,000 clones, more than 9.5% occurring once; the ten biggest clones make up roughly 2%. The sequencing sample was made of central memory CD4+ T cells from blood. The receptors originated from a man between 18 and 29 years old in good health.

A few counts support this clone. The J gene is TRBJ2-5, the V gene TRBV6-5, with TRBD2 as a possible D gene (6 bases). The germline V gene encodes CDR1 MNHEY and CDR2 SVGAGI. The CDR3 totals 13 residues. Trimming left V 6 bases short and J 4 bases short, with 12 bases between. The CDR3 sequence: CASSAPGRETQYF. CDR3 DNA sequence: TGTGCCAGCAGCGCCCCCGGGAGAGAGACCCAGTACTTC.

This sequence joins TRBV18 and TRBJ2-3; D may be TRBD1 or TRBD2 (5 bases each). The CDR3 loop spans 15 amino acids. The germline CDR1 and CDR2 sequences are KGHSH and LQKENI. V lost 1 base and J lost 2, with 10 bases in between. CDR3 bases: TGTGCCAGCTCACCACGACGGGGCTACACAGATACGCAGTATTTT. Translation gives CASSPRRGYTDTQYF.

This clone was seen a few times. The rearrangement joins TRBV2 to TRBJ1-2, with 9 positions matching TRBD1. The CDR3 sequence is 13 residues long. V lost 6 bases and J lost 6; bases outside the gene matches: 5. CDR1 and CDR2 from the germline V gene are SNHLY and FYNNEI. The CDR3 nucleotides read TGTGCCAGCAGCCTACAGGGGGCTGATGGCTACACCTTC. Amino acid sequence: CASSLQGADGYTF. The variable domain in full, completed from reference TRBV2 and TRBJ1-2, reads EPEVTQTPSHQVTQMGQEVILRCVPISNHLYFYWYRQILGQKVEFLVSFYNNEISEKSEIFDDQFSVERPDGSNFTLKIRSTKLEDSAMYFCASSLQGADGYTFGSGTRLTVV.

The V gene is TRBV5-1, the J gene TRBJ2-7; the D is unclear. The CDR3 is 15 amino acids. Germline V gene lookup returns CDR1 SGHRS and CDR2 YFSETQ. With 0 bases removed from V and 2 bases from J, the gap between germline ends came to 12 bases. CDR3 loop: CASSLAGPRTYEQYF. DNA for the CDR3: TGCGCCAGCAGCTTGGCAGGACCCCGCACCTACGAGCAGTACTTC.

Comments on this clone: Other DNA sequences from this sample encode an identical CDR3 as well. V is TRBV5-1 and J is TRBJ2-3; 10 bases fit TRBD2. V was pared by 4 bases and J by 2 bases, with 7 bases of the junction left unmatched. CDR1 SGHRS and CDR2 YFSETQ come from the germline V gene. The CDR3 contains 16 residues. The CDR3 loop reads CASSRTSGLNTDTQYF. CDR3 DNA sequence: TGCGCCAGCAGCCGGACTAGCGGACTTAACACAGATACGCAGTATTTT.

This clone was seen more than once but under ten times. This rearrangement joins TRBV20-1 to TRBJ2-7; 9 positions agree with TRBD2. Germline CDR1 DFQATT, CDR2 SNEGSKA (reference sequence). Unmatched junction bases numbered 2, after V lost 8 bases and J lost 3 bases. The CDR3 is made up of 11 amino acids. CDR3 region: CSSLAGYEQYF. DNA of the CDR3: TGCAGTTCACTAGCGGGCTACGAGCAGTACTTC.

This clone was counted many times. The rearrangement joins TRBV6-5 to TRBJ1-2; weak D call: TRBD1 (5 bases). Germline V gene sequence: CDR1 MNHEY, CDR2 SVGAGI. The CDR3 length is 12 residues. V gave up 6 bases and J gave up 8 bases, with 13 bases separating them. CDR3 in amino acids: CASSDPKGGYTF. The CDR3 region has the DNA TGTGCCAGCAGCGATCCCAAGGGGGGCTACACCTTC.

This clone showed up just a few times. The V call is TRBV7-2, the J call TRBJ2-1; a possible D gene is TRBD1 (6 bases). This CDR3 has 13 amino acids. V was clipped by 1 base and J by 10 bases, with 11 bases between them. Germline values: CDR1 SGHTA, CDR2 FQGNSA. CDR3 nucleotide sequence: TGTGCCAGCAGCTTAGTATTCCAGGGGGAGCAGTTCTTC. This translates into CASSLVFQGEQFF.

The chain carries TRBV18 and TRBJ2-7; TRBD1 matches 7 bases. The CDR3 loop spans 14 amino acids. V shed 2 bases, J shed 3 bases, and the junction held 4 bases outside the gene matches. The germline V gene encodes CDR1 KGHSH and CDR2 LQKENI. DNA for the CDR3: TGTGCCAGCTCACCAGACCAGGGGGTCTACGAGCAGTACTTC. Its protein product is CASSPDQGVYEQYF.